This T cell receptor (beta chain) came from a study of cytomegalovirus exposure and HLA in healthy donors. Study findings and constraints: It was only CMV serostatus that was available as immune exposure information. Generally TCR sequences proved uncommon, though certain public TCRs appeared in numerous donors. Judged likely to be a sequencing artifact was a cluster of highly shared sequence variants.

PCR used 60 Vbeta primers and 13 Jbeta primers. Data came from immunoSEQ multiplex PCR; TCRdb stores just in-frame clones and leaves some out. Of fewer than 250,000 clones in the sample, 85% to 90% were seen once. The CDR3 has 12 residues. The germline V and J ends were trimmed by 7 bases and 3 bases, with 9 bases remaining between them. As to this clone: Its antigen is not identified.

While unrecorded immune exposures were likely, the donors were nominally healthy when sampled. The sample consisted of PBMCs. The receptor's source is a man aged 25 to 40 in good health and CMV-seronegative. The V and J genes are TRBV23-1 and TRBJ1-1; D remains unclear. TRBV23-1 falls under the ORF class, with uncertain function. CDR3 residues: CASNGYDTEAFF. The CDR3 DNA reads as TGCGCCAGCAACGGGTACGACACTGAAGCTTTCTTT.